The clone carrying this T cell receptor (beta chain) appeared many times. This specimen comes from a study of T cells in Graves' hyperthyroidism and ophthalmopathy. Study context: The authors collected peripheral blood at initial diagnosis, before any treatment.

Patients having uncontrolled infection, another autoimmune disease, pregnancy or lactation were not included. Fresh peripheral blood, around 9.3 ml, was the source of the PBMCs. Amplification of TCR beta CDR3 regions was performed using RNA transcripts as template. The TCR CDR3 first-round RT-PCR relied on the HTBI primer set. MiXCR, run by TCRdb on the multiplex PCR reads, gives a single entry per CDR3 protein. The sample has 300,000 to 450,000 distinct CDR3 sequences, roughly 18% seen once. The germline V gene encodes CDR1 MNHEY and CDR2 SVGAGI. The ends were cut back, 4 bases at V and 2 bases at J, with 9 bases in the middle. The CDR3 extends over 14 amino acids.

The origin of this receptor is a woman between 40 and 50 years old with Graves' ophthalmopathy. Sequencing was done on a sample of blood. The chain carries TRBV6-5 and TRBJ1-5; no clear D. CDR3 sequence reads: CASSSTSGNQPQHF. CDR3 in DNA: TGTGCCAGCAGTTCGACATCGGGCAATCAGCCCCAGCATTTT.